This TCR beta chain emerged from a study of CD8+CD57+ T cells in acquired aplastic anemia listed by TCRdb under 2018. For the wider study: On average, sorted CD4+ and CD8+ cells yielded around 3.4 ug of extracted DNA, with a range of about 0.19 to 30 ug. CD8+CD57+ expansion was defined as a frequency above the mean frequency observed in healthy subjects.

Study-wide findings and limitations: Roughly 29 CD8+ CDR3 sequences were found in both patients and controls but appeared to be highly expressed in patients and within the immunodominant clones of the patients. No significant difference in CD8+ Simpson's diversity was found between patients and healthy controls (P=0.060).

The CDR3 comprises 17 residues, both ends counted. The kept DNA is CDR3 alone, 51 bases in frame from the first base. V lost 2 bases and J lost 5 bases, and the count of bases not matched to a germline gene is 12. CDR1 and CDR2 (SGHRS, YFSETQ) derive from the germline V gene. Concerning this clonotype: This receptor's antigen is unknown. A much larger clone sits a single nucleotide away, making a read error possible. The CDR3 end shows no conserved phenylalanine or tryptophan, and so a read error is likely.

Flow cytometry had shown CD8+CD57+ cell expansion in the patients selected for sequencing. All patients had severe acquired aplastic anemia diagnosed by International Study of Aplastic Anemia and Agranulocytosis and Camitta criteria. No therapy had been received by the patients at the time of blood sampling. In the study, sorted CD4+ and CD8+ blood T cells from patients with severe aplastic anemia and from healthy subjects underwent deep sequencing of TCR repertoires. Patients were enrolled under clinicaltrials.gov protocols 00001620, 01623167, 00001397, 00071045, 00081523 and 00961064 in the USA. Ficoll-Paque density gradient centrifugation was used to isolate peripheral blood mononuclear cells. CD4+ and CD8+ T cells were sorted by FACS or magnetic beads before DNA extraction. TCR beta VDJ combination and CDR3 sequence profiling used genomic DNA as the template. TCR repertoire sequencing was run on an Illumina HiSeq 2000. On the study's bioinformatics: TRBV/TRBJ rearrangement plots, CDR3 size and DJ length profiles, and Simpson's diversity index were used to evaluate the repertoires. Whichever DNA sequence was most abundant in the deep sequencing data was defined as the immunodominant clone. CDR3 amino acid sequences were screened for sharing across subjects and were compared with published repertoires and the VDJdb database. TCRdb cleaned the public reads at Q25 with fastp, built clones with MiXCR and kept in-frame beta chains. Under each unique CDR3 protein, matching rows form one entry showing the most common genes and DNA. The V and J calls come from TCRdb's annotation, not from the publication. This sample holds approximately 300,000 distinct CDR3 sequences; 45% to 65% were observed only once. Around 1.3% of the sample goes to the ten largest clones.

This clonotype was sampled from a human donor with aplastic anemia. Recombination joined TRBV5-1 with TRBJ2-4; 8 bases in the junction line up with TRBD2. Material for sequencing was sorted CD4+, CD8+, or CD8+CD57+ T cells (not recorded which) from PBMCs. The nucleotide sequence is given as TGCGCCAGCAGCTTCGGGGGAGCGGGAGTTGTTCAAAACATTCAGTACCTC. Translated, this gives CASSFGGAGVVQNIQYL.